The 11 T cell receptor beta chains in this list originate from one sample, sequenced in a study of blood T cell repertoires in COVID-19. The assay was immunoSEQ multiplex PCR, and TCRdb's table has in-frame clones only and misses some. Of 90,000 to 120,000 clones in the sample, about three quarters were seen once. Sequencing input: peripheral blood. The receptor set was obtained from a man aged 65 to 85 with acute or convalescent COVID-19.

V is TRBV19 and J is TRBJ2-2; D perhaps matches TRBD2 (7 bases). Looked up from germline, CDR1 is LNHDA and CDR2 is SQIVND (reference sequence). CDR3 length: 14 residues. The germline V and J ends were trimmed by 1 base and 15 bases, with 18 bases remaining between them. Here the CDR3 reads CASSIGGGWRGVFF. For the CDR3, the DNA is TGTGCCAGTAGTATAGGCGGGGGCTGGCGGGGAGTGTTTTTT.

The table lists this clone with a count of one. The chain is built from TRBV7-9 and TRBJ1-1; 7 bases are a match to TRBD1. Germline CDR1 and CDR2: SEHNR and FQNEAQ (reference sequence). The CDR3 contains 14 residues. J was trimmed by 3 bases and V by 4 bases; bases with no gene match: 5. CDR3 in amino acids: CASSSEGAYTEAFF. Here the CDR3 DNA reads TGTGCCAGCAGCTCGGAGGGGGCGTACACTGAAGCTTTCTTT.

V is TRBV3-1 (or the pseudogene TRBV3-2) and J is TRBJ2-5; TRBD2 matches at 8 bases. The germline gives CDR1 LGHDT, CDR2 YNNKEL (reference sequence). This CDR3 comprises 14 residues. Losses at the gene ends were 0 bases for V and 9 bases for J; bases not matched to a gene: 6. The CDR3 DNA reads TGTGCCAGCAGCCAAGACACGGGGGGGCGGGCCCAGTACTTC. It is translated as CASSQDTGGRAQYF.

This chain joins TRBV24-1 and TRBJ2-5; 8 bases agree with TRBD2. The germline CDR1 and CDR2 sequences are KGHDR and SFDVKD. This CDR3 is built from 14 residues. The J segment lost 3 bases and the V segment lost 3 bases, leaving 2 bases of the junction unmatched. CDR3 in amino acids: CATSDPGGEETQYF. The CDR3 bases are TGTGCCACCAGTGATCCGGGGGGGGAAGAGACCCAGTACTTC.

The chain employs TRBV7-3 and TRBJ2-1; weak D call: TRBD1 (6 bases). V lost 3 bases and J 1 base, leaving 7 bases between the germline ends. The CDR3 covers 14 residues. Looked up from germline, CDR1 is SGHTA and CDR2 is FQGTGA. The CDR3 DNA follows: TGTGCCAGCAGCTTCGGACAGTCCTACAATGAGCAGTTCTTC. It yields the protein CASSFGQSYNEQFF.

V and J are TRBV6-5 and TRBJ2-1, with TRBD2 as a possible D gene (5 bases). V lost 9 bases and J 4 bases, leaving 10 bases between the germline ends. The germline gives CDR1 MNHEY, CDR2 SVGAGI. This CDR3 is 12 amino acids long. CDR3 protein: CASGLEYNEQFF. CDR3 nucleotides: TGTGCCAGTGGACTGGAATACAATGAGCAGTTCTTC.

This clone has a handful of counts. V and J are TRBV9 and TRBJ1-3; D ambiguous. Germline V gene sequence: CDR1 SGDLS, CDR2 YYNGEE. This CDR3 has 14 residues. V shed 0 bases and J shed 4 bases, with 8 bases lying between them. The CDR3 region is CASSVDFPGNTIYF. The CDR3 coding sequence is TGTGCCAGCAGCGTAGACTTTCCAGGAAACACCATATATTTT.

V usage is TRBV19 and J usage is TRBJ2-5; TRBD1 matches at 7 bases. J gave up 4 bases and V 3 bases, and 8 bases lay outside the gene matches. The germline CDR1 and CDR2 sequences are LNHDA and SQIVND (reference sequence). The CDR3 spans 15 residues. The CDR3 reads CASSIGNRGSETQYF. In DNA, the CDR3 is TGTGCCAGTAGTATCGGAAACAGGGGATCAGAGACCCAGTACTTC.

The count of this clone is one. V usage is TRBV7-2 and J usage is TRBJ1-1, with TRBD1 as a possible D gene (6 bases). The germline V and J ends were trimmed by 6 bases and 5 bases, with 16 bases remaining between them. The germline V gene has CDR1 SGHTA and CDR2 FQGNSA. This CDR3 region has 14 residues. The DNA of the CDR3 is TGTGCCAGCAGTTCGGGGGGGGCAGGGACTGAAGCTTTCTTT. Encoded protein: CASSSGGAGTEAFF.

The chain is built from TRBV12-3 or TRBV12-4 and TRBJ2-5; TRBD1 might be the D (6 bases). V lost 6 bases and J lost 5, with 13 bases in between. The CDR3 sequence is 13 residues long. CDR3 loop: CASSTTGSETQYF. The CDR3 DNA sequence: TGTGCCAGCAGCACTACAGGGTCGGAGACCCAGTACTTC.

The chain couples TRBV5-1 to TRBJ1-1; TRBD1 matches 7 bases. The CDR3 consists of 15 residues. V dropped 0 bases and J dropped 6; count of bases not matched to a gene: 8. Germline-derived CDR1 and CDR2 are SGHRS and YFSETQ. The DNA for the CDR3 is TGCGCCAGCAGCTTGGACGGCAGGGGGGTTTCTGAAGCTTTCTTT. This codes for CASSLDGRGVSEAFF.